This TCR beta chain was identified during a study of early T cells in non-severe SARS-CoV-2 infection. The overall study: The chains were unpaired, and the sequenced material was bulk RNA from unsorted whole blood.

This clonotype was recorded many times. Its target is unknown. This CDR3 spans 15 amino acids. Germline V lookup: CDR1 MNHEY, CDR2 SMNVEV (reference sequence). V lost 4 bases, J lost 3 bases, and 4 bases stayed unmatched. In the library, individual cDNA molecules carried attached unique molecular identifiers. TCRdb used MiXCR to reprocess the 5' RACE reads, holding one entry per CDR3 protein. Counted here are roughly 99,000 distinct CDR3 sequences, about 12% occurring once; the ten biggest clones make up approximately 4%. Study-level findings and limits: Sequences matched to VDJdb favored anti-spike CD8 responses, while private and CD4 specificities were missed.

The TCR sequence derives from an adult who was a healthcare worker with PCR-confirmed SARS-CoV-2 infection or an uninfected control (not recorded which). The specimen was whole blood, collected at baseline. The chain combines TRBV27 with TRBJ2-3; TRBD2 matches at 10 bases. The CDR3, as DNA: TGTGCCAGCAGTTCGAGACTAGCGGGTACAGATACGCAGTATTTT. Translation gives CASSSRLAGTDTQYF.